The 2 T cell receptor beta chains below were found in one sample sequenced in a study of blood T cell repertoires in COVID-19. Clones were sequenced by immunoSEQ multiplex PCR, and TCRdb holds only the in-frame ones, with some missing. The table has over 200,000 clones, about 88% seen once. What was sequenced was peripheral blood. All receptors come from a man aged 35 to 55 with active or convalescent COVID-19.

The chain recombines TRBV7-3 with TRBJ1-1, with TRBD1 identical over 8 bases. The ends lost 5 bases at V and 4 bases at J; junction bases unmatched: 9. Germline CDR1 reads SGHTA; CDR2 reads FQGTGA. This CDR3 has 15 amino acids. The CDR3 coding sequence is TGTGCCAGCAGCATCACAGGGGGACTCGGCACTGAAGCTTTCTTT. Its protein product is CASSITGGLGTEAFF.

The V gene is TRBV6-1, the J gene TRBJ1-5, with 9 bases aligning to TRBD1. Per the germline V gene, CDR1 is MNHNS and CDR2 is SASEGT. This CDR3 region has 15 residues. V shed 2 bases and J 6 bases; nucleotides not matched to a gene: 5. As DNA, the CDR3 is TGTGCCAGCAGTGAACACAGGGGGCAAGGTCAGCCCCAGCATTTT. Translated: CASSEHRGQGQPQHF.